This T cell receptor (beta chain) was sequenced in a study of cytomegalovirus exposure and HLA in healthy donors (TCRdb year 2017). About the study as a whole: According to an earlier analysis of 550 to 700 of the donors, 150 million to 200 million T cells yielded over 90 million unique TCR beta sequences and less than 300 Gb of sequence data. All discovery cohort repertoires had been generated on a single sequencing platform. Because of strong linkage in the cohort, a handful of DR-DQ haplotypes were treated as single units for association and clustering. The T cell repertoires of some 700 subjects were profiled by immunosequencing and related to cytomegalovirus serostatus. Of the roughly 400 genotyped donors, approximately 83% fell in the genetic ancestry cluster associated with self-reported Caucasian donors. To predict cytomegalovirus infection status, the study brought together high-throughput TCR immunosequencing, statistical association of individual TCRs with disease status, and machine learning. The number of donors typed differed by locus, with 629-630 for A, B, C, DRB1 and DQB1, roughly 520 for DQA1, 600 to 610 for DPA1, and some 440 for DPB1. Across 398 genotyped donors of the cohort, an average of roughly 200,000 unique TCR beta nucleotide sequences per donor were sequenced, and around 20% of those sequences were non-productive. Alongside the repertoire data, information on donor age, sex, ethnicity and CMV serostatus was compiled. A later genetic analysis used genome-wide SNP genotypes for about 65% of the roughly 700 donors, treating that subset as a discovery cohort. Class I and class II HLA loci were covered by the typing at four-digit resolution. The study aimed to test whether cataloging public T cell receptors could reveal signatures of past pathogen exposure. To study patterns of TCR occurrence, a later analysis re-analyzed previously published TCR beta repertoires from around 700 donors and added high-resolution HLA genotyping. An earlier analysis of approximately 640 of the donors applied high-throughput TCR beta sequencing to assess whether each TCR beta V gene segment acted as functional or pseudogenic. A separate validation cohort of 100 to 150 different subjects was used in addition to the roughly 700-subject first cohort. An early release that covered 500 to 800 HLA-typed donors contained approximately 320 gigabases of sequencing data and roughly 84 million unique TCR sequences. The later analysis used no new phenotypic data to find candidate immune exposures, relying instead on TCR beta sequences and their occurrence across donors.

The library came from the immunoSEQ multiplex PCR assay. For the multiplex PCR, a mixture combining 60 forward primers for TCR Vbeta segments and 13 reverse primers for TCR Jbeta segments was used. The CDR3 region of rearranged TCR beta genes was amplified from genomic DNA by a multiplex PCR assay. Amplified TCR beta libraries were sequenced as 87-base-pair reads on the Illumina HiSeq System. As for the authors' bioinformatics: In a later analysis, roughly 80 million unique TCR beta chains were counted across the roughly 610 repertoires, and roughly 11 million of these chains were shared by at least two donors. A nearest-neighbor algorithm error-corrected the raw reads and collapsed the reads into unique sequences, merging closely related sequences to remove PCR and sequencing errors. CDR3 sequences were aligned to IMGT reference sequences to assign V, D and J gene segments. For a sequence to be retained, at least a six-nucleotide match to both a V gene segment and a J gene segment was required. Rearrangements were classified as productive when the CDR3 lacked stop codons and remained in frame with V and J, and all other rearrangements were classified as non-productive. CDR3 was defined by IMGT convention, running from the second conserved V-encoded cysteine to the conserved J-encoded phenylalanine. The earlier analysis of about 560 of the donors excluded any sequence lacking an unambiguous match to a single V gene segment. An earlier analysis of 587 of the donors called V segments functional above 56.7% productive rearrangements and segregating when the between-donor standard deviation exceeded 5%. A statistical classification framework was built for diagnosing cytomegalovirus status from the catalog of TCR beta chain sequences. In a later analysis, V and J genes were assigned by comparing TCR nucleotide sequences against IMGT/GENE-DB human TR gene sequences. Using the TCRdist pipeline, a later analysis assigned CDR3 sequences along with most-parsimonious VDJ recombination scenarios. In a later analysis, each TCR beta chain was defined by its CDR3 amino acid sequence together with its V-gene family, and reads without a unique V-gene family were excluded. To address suspected cross-contamination and a sequencing artifact, a later analysis removed roughly 580 highly shared, low-generation-probability nucleotide sequences. In a later analysis, a clonal expansion index for each public chain was calculated from normalized within-repertoire ranks of inferred template counts. In a later analysis, generation probabilities were computed using a VDJ recombination model fitted to out-of-frame rearrangements, and the results were checked against IGoR. In a later analysis, hypergeometric tests were used to score TCR-TCR, TCR-HLA and TCR-CMV co-occurrence, with a repertoire-size bias correction applied to TCR pairs. In a later analysis, false discovery rates were estimated by permuting HLA or CMV assignments 20 times. In a later analysis, co-occurring TCRs were grouped with DBSCAN, and TCRdist sequence similarity was added when clustering was performed within HLA-allele-positive subsets. For co-occurrence clustering, repertoires with fewer than 30,000 or more than 120,000 public chains were excluded, along with roughly 5 repertoires with anomalous nucleotide sharing. TCRdb's version of the immuneACCESS table is confined to in-frame rearrangements and falls short of the full clone set. An unresolved V gene accounts for under half of the shortfall where checked; the remainder is of unknown origin. V, J and clone size are taken as reported in that table, and D and trimming were inferred from the DNA itself. The sample table shows over 100,000 clones, and about 74% are seen once. The top ten clonotypes cover 6.5% to 8% of the sample.

Study-level results and caveats: The authors suggested that the approach could potentially be generalized to other disease states and immunological phenotypes. Because counts were too low, 15 to 20 rarely observed V segments, including chromosome 9 orphons, were left out of the earlier analysis of some 600 of the donors. Correlated functional status among segregating V segments might reflect linkage disequilibrium, but an unknown experimental factor could not be ruled out. Several of the top co-occurrence clusters appeared to be linked to parvovirus B19, influenza, CMV and Epstein-Barr virus, according to a later analysis. The sequencing pipeline was judged likely to have produced a cluster of highly shared sequence variants as a technical artifact. Presence/absence analyses assumed roughly uniform sequencing depth across donors, an assumption that may not hold. In a later analysis, the rate of TCR association differed among HLA loci, with DRB1 alleles having the most associated TCRs and HLA-C alleles having the fewest. While some public TCRs were present in many individuals, most TCR sequences turned up only very rarely across donors. Assigning TCR associations to individual alleles was difficult when HLA alleles, especially DR and DQ, strongly co-occurred. In this cohort, only TCR beta chains were sequenced, and detectable features were limited by the absence of alpha or paired-chain data. An association between a missense DCLRE1C variant and V-gene and J-gene trimming of TCR beta chains was found in a later genetic analysis and replicated in an independent cohort. A later analysis found that HLA-associated TCR beta chains were more clonally expanded and had lower generation probabilities than equally common non-associated chains. HLA typing was unavailable for some donors at each locus, so association tests used only the typed subset. In a later analysis, more than 15,000 TCR beta sequences were associated with specific HLA alleles at a false discovery rate of 0.05. Some IMGT-functional V segments, including TRBV6-2 and TRBV6-3, could not be told apart with the 87-base-pair reads, so those segments were excluded. CMV serostatus was the only immune exposure information available for the cohort. In vitro tests confirmed that a few of the cytomegalovirus-associated TCR beta chains recognize cytomegalovirus antigens. In the study, approximately 160 TCR beta chains were listed as associated with cytomegalovirus. According to a later genetic analysis, donors in an Asian-associated ancestry cluster had fewer N-insertions in productive TCRs than the roughly 660-donor mean. Cytomegalovirus status was reported to be diagnosed by the classifier with high specificity and sensitivity in both the original and validation cohorts. In an earlier analysis of fewer than 750 of the donors, most TCR beta V segments were observed in productive rearrangements about 87% or about 30% of the time, broadly matching IMGT annotations. Most CMV-associated TCR beta chains appeared to be HLA-restricted in a later analysis, and the HLA associations seemed to be driven largely by CMV exposure. A further reported finding was that TCR beta sequences accurately predicted the HLA-A and HLA-B alleles for most subjects in the first cohort.

With regard to this clone: Its antigen specificity is not known. No base-level quality is on record; no much larger clone is a single base apart.

Unmatched junction bases come to 8, with V trimmed by 3 bases and J by 6 bases. The CDR3, from cysteine to phenylalanine, totals 15 residues. Only the CDR3 part of the read is kept: 45 bases, read in frame from the first base. Sequences SGHRS (CDR1) and YFSETQ (CDR2) are obtained from the germline V gene. In total, around 600 healthy bone marrow donors made up the cohort. Cohort members were all nominally healthy when sampled, although unrecorded immune exposures were likely present. The donor was CMV seropositive and belonged to the group of more than 250 seropositive cohort members. A peripheral blood sample was provided by each donor, and peripheral blood mononuclear cells were used for TCR beta sequencing. Genomic DNA was extracted from the blood cell samples with the Qiagen DNeasy Blood Extraction Kit.

This chain joins TRBV5-1 to TRBJ2-1, and TRBD1 matches 8 of the central bases. This TCR came from a man in his forties in good health and CMV-seropositive. The sample was PBMCs. The bases are TGCGCCAGCAGCTCCTTGGACAGGGTATCCAATGAGCAGTTCTTC. The translation is CASSSLDRVSNEQFF.